The entry below describes one TCR delta chain. This clone was picked up a small number of times. The clone's antigen remains unknown. The protein in TCRdb stems from a much larger clone and differs at residue 11 from this DNA's translation, likely a read error; here the protein is translated from the DNA. Trimmed from V: 5 bases; trimmed from J: 7 bases; junction bases lacking a gene match: 11. CDR1 and CDR2 are read off the germline V gene as GEAIGNYY and EKD. The CDR3 holds 15 amino acids from the cysteine to the phenylalanine. Only the CDR3 portion is preserved as DNA: 45 bases, with reading frame beginning at the first base. The sample is drawn from a study of DNA immune sequencing with unique molecular identifiers (dated by TCRdb to 2018 to 2021). Broadly, across the study: Immunomagnetic cell separation was used to enrich gammadelta T cells from buffy coats, and the genomic DNA of the enriched gammadelta T cells was then sequenced. The study developed and validated an ultrasensitive DNA-based TRD repertoire sequencing method using PCR-introduced unique molecular identifiers. gammadelta T cells were enriched from PBMC of 9 to 11 healthy individuals by fluorescence-activated cell sorting. To compare enriched with non-enriched material, around 92 ng of enriched gammadelta T-cell DNA and 1 ug of non-enriched PBMC DNA were sequenced. Validation of the method was performed on synthetic reference molecules and on blood samples from healthy individuals. Healthy individuals were used as donors, and sorted peripheral blood gammadelta T cells were profiled from around eleven of these donors. Study-wide conclusions, independent of this receptor: TRD repertoire diversity varied between healthy donors, with several donors highly oligoclonal where top 5 clonotypes exceeded half of productive molecules. Among clonotypes in healthy donors, TRDV2 paired with TRDJ1 was identified as the most common TRD rearrangement. The primer-based approach cannot detect novel TRD sequences that are not targeted by the primers.

Library construction relied on multiplex PCR. Genomic DNA was amplified with a 32-plex assay using primers for all 8 TRDV and 4 TRDJ genes covering the CDR3. A 12-nucleotide UMI was attached over about 3 barcoding PCR cycles, and a second PCR was then run with Illumina adapter primers. Libraries were purified with AMPure XP beads and quality-checked on a Fragment Analyzer with the HS NGS Fragment kit. Sequencing was run on an Illumina MiniSeq mid-output kit with around 20% PhiX and 150 cycles of paired-end reads. In the original analysis: MIGEC version 1.2.9 was used to process the reads, grouping reads by UMI and building error-corrected consensus sequences. Post-processing used modified VDJtools version 1.2.1 scripts and the tcR R package. In TCRdb, clones were called once more from the public reads by CATT, and rows of identical DNA were later combined. The V and J calls were not made by the authors but by TCRdb's processing. A total of roughly 2,300 delta-chain clones appear in this sample, roughly 10% of them only once. Of the sample, around 50% falls within the top ten clones.

The sample was gamma-delta T cells enriched from blood buffy coat, or unenriched PBMCs (not recorded which). This TCR was recovered from a human donor in good health. The chain uses TRDV2 and TRDJ1; 11 nucleotides in the junction match TRDD3. The nucleotide sequence reads TGTGCCTGTGCCCAACTGGGGGATAGGGACGTTAAACTCATCTTT. Its translation reads: CACAQLGDRDVKLIF.